This section outlines one TCR beta chain sequence together with its context. The sample belongs to a study of control samples from healthy donors and cancer patients. The CDR3 runs to 15 residues. The V gene's germline CDR1 is MNHEY and CDR2 SVGAGI. V dropped 2 bases and J dropped 4 bases, with 14 bases sitting between them. The method was immunoSEQ multiplex PCR; TCRdb's version includes in-frame clones alone and lacks a portion of them. The table includes roughly 120,000 clones, 85% to 90% detected once. The rearrangement joins TRBV6-5 to TRBJ1-1; D unresolved. The receptor comes from a woman between 50 and 59 years old with colorectal cancer. Sequences were obtained from PBMCs. This CDR3 reads CASSYPGSSFTEAFF. In nucleotides, the CDR3 is TGTGCCAGCAGTTACCCGGGGAGTTCATTCACTGAAGCTTTCTTT.